The clone carrying this T cell receptor (beta chain) turned up a few times. The antigen remains undetermined. The sample is drawn from a study of CD8 T cells in ankylosing spondylitis. The junction had 5 bases not matched to a gene; V was cut back by 6 bases and J by 0 bases. From germline, CDR1 is LNHNV and CDR2 YYDKDF (reference sequence). The CDR3 runs to 15 residues. Regarding the study as a whole: Earlier studies detected some motif variants in reactive arthritis synovial fluid and blood. Matched ankylosing spondylitis synovial fluid reportedly showed significant enrichment of disease-linked clones.

TCR beta libraries were made by quantitative 5'-RACE with molecular barcodes. TCRdb reanalysed the 5' RACE reads using MiXCR and keeps one entry per CDR3 protein. The sample has around 150,000 distinct CDR3 sequences; 25% to 35% are singletons. This sequence originates from a male donor with ankylosing spondylitis. Sample: synovial fluid, either unsorted or a sorted T cell fraction (not recorded which). V usage is TRBV15 and J usage is TRBJ1-5; TRBD1 matches 7 bases. Here the CDR3 DNA reads TGTGCCACCAGTAAGGGACAGACTAGCAATCAGCCCCAGCATTTT. This gives the protein CATSKGQTSNQPQHF.